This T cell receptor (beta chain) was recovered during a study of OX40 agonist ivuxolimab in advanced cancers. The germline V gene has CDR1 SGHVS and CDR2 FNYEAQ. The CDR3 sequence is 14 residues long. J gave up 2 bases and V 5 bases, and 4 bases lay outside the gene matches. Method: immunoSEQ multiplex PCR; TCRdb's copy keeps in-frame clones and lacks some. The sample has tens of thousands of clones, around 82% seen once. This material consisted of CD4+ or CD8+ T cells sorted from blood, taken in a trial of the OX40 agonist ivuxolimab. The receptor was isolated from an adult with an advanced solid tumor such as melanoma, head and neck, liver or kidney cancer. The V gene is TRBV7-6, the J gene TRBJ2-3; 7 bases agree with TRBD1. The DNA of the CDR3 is TGTGCCAGCAGCGGAACAGGGGACACAGATACGCAGTATTTT. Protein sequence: CASSGTGDTDTQYF.